This T cell receptor beta chain was recovered during a study of cytomegalovirus exposure and HLA in healthy donors. Study findings and constraints: The majority of TCR sequences were rare, yet some public TCRs appeared in many donors. There were reportedly fewer N-insertions in an Asian-associated ancestry cluster than the roughly 670-donor mean, in a later analysis. Reported findings show TCR beta sequences accurately forecast HLA-A and HLA-B alleles in most subjects.

Trimming removed 7 bases from V and 4 bases from J; junction bases left unmatched: 12. Germline-derived CDR1 and CDR2 are SGHRS and YFSETQ. The CDR3 spans 15 residues. With respect to this clone: Antigen: not known.

60 Vbeta and 13 Jbeta primers were used in PCR. Using immunoSEQ multiplex PCR, the repertoire was profiled, and TCRdb retains in-frame clones only, with some absent. The table lists about 84,000 clones. J is TRBJ2-5 and V is TRBV5-1; 8 bases line up with TRBD2. The sample consisted of PBMCs. This receptor was identified in a man aged 45-65 years in good health and CMV-seronegative. The CDR3 loop reads CASRILAVKGETQYF. The CDR3, as DNA: TGCGCCAGCCGAATACTAGCGGTAAAAGGAGAGACCCAGTACTTC. Complete variable domain (other parts from reference TRBV5-1 and TRBJ2-5): KAGVTQTPRYLIKTRGQQVTLSCSPISGHRSVSWYQQTPGQGLQFLFEYFSETQRNKGNFPGRFSGRQFSNSRSEMNVSTLELGDSALYLCASRILAVKGETQYFGPGTRLLVL.